This entry lists 19 T cell receptor beta chains sequenced from one sample in a study of shared clonotypes between healthy human individuals. Only in-frame clones appear in the TCRdb table, and some are missing; sequencing was by immunoSEQ multiplex PCR. The repertoire holds 2 million to 2.5 million clones, with more than 85% as singletons. Sequencing was performed on naive CD4+ T cells from PBMCs. Subset meaning: CD45RA+ positively selected. Every receptor here comes from a man aged 18 to 29 in good health. Some clones in this sample may be carry-over from other donors' samples.

The rearrangement uses TRBV7-8 and TRBJ2-7; D possibly uses TRBD1 or TRBD2 (5 bases each). Trimming stripped 1 base from V and 3 bases from J, with 25 bases between. From germline, CDR1 is SGHVS and CDR2 FQNEAQ. The CDR3 extends over 19 amino acids. Written as DNA, the CDR3 is TGTGCCAGCAGCTTAGGGACTCCCTCGCGAACAGGTGAAATCTACGAGCAGTACTTC. Its protein is CASSLGTPSRTGEIYEQYF. The entire variable domain, with the rest obtained from reference TRBV7-8 and TRBJ2-7, is as follows: GAGVSQSPRYKVAKRGQDVALRCDPISGHVSLFWYQQALGQGPEFLTYFQNEAQLDKSGLPSDRFFAERPEGSVSTLKIQRTQQEDSAVYLCASSLGTPSRTGEIYEQYFGPGTRLTVT.

The V call is TRBV28, the J call TRBJ1-1; maybe TRBD1 (5 bases). V lost 7 bases to trimming and J lost 4 bases, with 19 bases between them. Germline CDR1 reads MDHEN; CDR2 reads SYDVKM. The CDR3 is made up of 15 amino acids. CDR3 sequence reads: CASTIGARRVTEAFF. CDR3 DNA sequence: TGTGCCAGCACAATTGGGGCCCGCAGGGTCACTGAAGCTTTCTTT.

The chain is built from TRBV11-2 and TRBJ2-2, with no clear D. The CDR3 has 14 amino acids. Deletions cut 7 bases from V and 6 bases from J, with 15 bases between. Germline-derived CDR1 and CDR2 are SGHAT and FQNNGV. The CDR3 protein is CASTRRVEPGELFF. The CDR3 DNA sequence: TGTGCCAGCACCCGACGGGTAGAACCCGGGGAGCTGTTTTTT.

CDR3 nucleotides: TGTGCCAGCAGTCTAGCGGGGACGATCGCCGGGGAGCTGTTTTTT. Translating gives CASSLAGTIAGELFF. The chain carries TRBV6-6 and TRBJ2-2, with 9 bases lining up with TRBD2. Trimming at V came to 5 bases and at J to 6 bases, leaving 7 bases not matched to a gene. The CDR3 is 15 residues long. Germline V gives CDR1 MNHNY, CDR2 SVGAGI (reference sequence).

J is TRBJ1-4 and V is TRBV10-2, with 9 nucleotides matching TRBD1. CDR1 WSHSY and CDR2 SAAADI come from the germline V gene. The junction had 2 bases not matched to a gene; V was cut back by 6 bases and J by 6 bases. This CDR3 is built from 13 residues. This chain's CDR3 is CASRTGGYEKLFF. The CDR3 DNA reads as TGCGCCAGCAGGACAGGGGGTTATGAAAAACTGTTTTTT.

The chain couples TRBV30 to TRBJ2-3; TRBD2 is a possible D gene (7 bases). This CDR3 is built from 15 residues. Looked up from germline, CDR1 is GTSNPN and CDR2 is SVGIG (reference sequence). The V gene lost 2 bases and the J gene lost 1 base, with 13 bases spanning the gap. CDR3 bases: TGTGCCTGGAGTTTTGGAGGGGGGGGCACAGATACGCAGTATTTT. It specifies CAWSFGGGGTDTQYF.

This chain uses TRBV23-1 with TRBJ2-1; no definite D call. TRBV23-1 is annotated as an ORF whose role is uncertain. The CDR3 spans 15 residues. V was pared by 2 bases and J by 1 base, with 9 bases between. The CDR3 loop reads CASSQRSSSYNEQFF. CDR3 DNA sequence: TGCGCCAGCAGTCAACGTTCAAGTTCCTACAATGAGCAGTTCTTC.

The V call is TRBV11-2, the J call TRBJ2-2; 10 bases agree with TRBD1. The CDR3 totals 14 residues. With 5 bases clipped from V and 6 bases from J, the junction kept 3 bases outside the gene matches. Germline V lookup: CDR1 SGHAT, CDR2 FQNNGV. The CDR3 here is CASSQTGGPGELFF. The CDR3 nucleotides are TGTGCCAGCAGCCAGACAGGGGGCCCCGGGGAGCTGTTTTTT.

The rearrangement joins TRBV4-1 to TRBJ1-1; possible D gene TRBD1, 5 bases. The V end lost 3 bases, the J end lost 7 bases, and 15 bases lay between the germline ends. CDR1 is MGHRA and CDR2 is YSYEKL in the germline V gene. This CDR3 has 14 residues. In DNA, the CDR3 is TGCGCCAGCAGCCAGCTCATCAGGGAGGGTGAAGCTTTCTTT. It is translated as CASSQLIREGEAFF.

This clone was picked up one time. The chain is built from TRBV5-4 and TRBJ1-3; the D is unclear. The ends were cut back, 7 bases at V and 0 bases at J, with 11 bases in the middle. The V gene's germline CDR1 is SGHNT and CDR2 YYREEE (reference sequence). CDR3 length: 14 residues. CDR3 sequence (DNA): TGTGCCAGCCAAGAGGCCAGCTCTGGAAACACCATATATTTT. Amino acids: CASQEASSGNTIYF.

V is TRBV5-1 and J is TRBJ1-2; tentative D call: TRBD1 (6 bases). Trimming took off 3 bases at V and 4 bases at J, with 13 bases between the two ends. Germline V gives CDR1 SGHRS, CDR2 YFSETQ. This CDR3 comprises 14 residues. CDR3 coding DNA: TGCGCCAGCAGCTATGTCGCAGGGGTCTATGGCTACACCTTC. Its translation: CASSYVAGVYGYTF.

The chain uses TRBV7-3 and TRBJ2-1, with TRBD2 identical over 8 bases. Germline V lookup: CDR1 SGHTA, CDR2 FQGTGA. The CDR3 extends over 18 amino acids. The junction had 14 bases not matched to a gene; V was cut back by 4 bases and J by 3 bases. The CDR3 is CASSSLTAGGRHYNEQFF. The CDR3 DNA reads TGTGCCAGCAGCTCTCTTACCGCTGGCGGGAGGCACTACAATGAGCAGTTCTTC.

The chain links TRBV5-1 to TRBJ2-3; a weak D match, TRBD2 (5 bases). V lost 4 bases and J lost 4, with 13 bases in between. This CDR3 comprises 14 residues. Looked up from germline, CDR1 is SGHRS and CDR2 is YFSETQ. The CDR3 sequence is CASSTTRSADTQYF. The DNA of the CDR3 is TGCGCCAGCAGCACTACTAGGAGTGCAGATACGCAGTATTTT.

V and J are TRBV19 and TRBJ1-1, with D perhaps matching TRBD1 (5 bases). Germline CDR1 LNHDA, CDR2 SQIVND (reference sequence). Trimming stripped 5 bases from V and 3 bases from J, with 13 bases between. The CDR3 covers 14 residues. In DNA, the CDR3 is TGTGCCAGTAGTTACGAGGGGTTTTACACTGAAGCTTTCTTT. Encoded protein: CASSYEGFYTEAFF. The variable domain in full, completed from reference TRBV19 and TRBJ1-1, reads DGGITQSPKYLFRKEGQNVTLSCEQNLNHDAMYWYRQDPGQGLRLIYYSQIVNDFQKGDIAEGYSVSREKKESFPLTVTSAQKNPTAFYLCASSYEGFYTEAFFGQGTRLTVV.

This chain links TRBV16 with TRBJ1-5, with a weak D call TRBD1 (5 bases). CDR3 length: 16 amino acids. In germline, CDR1 is KGHSY, CDR2 FQNENV. The germline V and J ends were trimmed by 0 bases and 3 bases, with 12 bases remaining between them. CDR3 residues: CASSQSLGLYNQPQHF. Here the CDR3 DNA reads TGTGCCAGCAGCCAATCCTTGGGACTTTACAATCAGCCCCAGCATTTT. Full variable domain (missing parts from reference TRBV16 and TRBJ1-5): GEEVAQTPKHLVRGEGQKAKLYCAPIKGHSYVFWYQQVLKNEFKFLISFQNENVFDETGMPKERFSAKCLPNSPCSLEIQATKLEDSAVYFCASSQSLGLYNQPQHFGDGTRLSIL.

This chain uses TRBV6-5 with TRBJ2-1, with D perhaps given as TRBD1 or TRBD2 (5 bases each). The CDR3 runs to 16 residues. V shed 0 bases and J shed 6 bases, with 15 bases lying between them. Looked up from germline, CDR1 is MNHEY and CDR2 is SVGAGI. This CDR3 is CASSYSPGRIGNEQFF. The CDR3 nucleotides read TGTGCCAGCAGTTACTCCCCGGGACGGATCGGCAATGAGCAGTTCTTC.

The CDR3 region is CASSQAYTGLNYGYTF. In DNA, the CDR3 is TGCGCCAGCAGCCAAGCGTATACGGGGCTTAACTATGGCTACACCTTC. The chain recombines TRBV4-1 with TRBJ1-2; the D gene is possibly TRBD1 (5 bases). CDR1 is MGHRA and CDR2 is YSYEKL in the germline V gene. V shed 1 base and J shed 1 base, with 13 bases lying between them. The CDR3 is made up of 16 amino acids.

The chain couples TRBV5-4 to TRBJ1-4; tentatively, D is TRBD1 (5 bases). Germline V gene lookup returns CDR1 SGHNT and CDR2 YYREEE (reference sequence). The CDR3 totals 15 residues. V was trimmed by 3 bases and J by 0 bases, leaving 9 bases between them. The CDR3 DNA is TGTGCCAGCAGCTGGGACCGTGCAACTAATGAAAAACTGTTTTTT. Protein sequence: CASSWDRATNEKLFF.

This chain links TRBV4-1 with TRBJ2-7; D not resolved. CDR3 length equals 16 residues. Deletions cut 0 bases from V and 2 bases from J, with 14 bases between. Germline V gene data show CDR1 as MGHRA and CDR2 as YSYEKL. CDR3 sequence (DNA): TGCGCCAGCAGCCAAGATGTGTCTCCACCCACCTACGAGCAGTACTTC. Its translation is CASSQDVSPPTYEQYF.